The 28 T cell receptor beta chains below all came from one sample that was sequenced in a study of T cells in Graves' hyperthyroidism and ophthalmopathy. Amplified regions were TCR beta CDR3 sequences from RNA transcripts. HTBI primers were the set used in a first-round RT-PCR of the TCR CDR3. TCRdb re-called the multiplex PCR reads through MiXCR, storing one row per CDR3 protein. This table holds more than 600,000 distinct CDR3 sequences, 15% to 20% found once. The sequenced sample was blood. The source is a man in his late teens or twenties with Graves' hyperthyroidism.

In this sample, this clonotype turned up many times. The gene calls are TRBV2 and TRBJ1-2; unclear D gene. This CDR3 region has 11 residues. Trimming pared 4 bases from V and 8 bases from J, leaving 8 bases between. Germline CDR1 and CDR2: SNHLY and FYNNEI. The CDR3 DNA sequence: TGTGCCAGCAGTGTAACGGAGGGCTACACCTTC. Its protein product is CASSVTEGYTF.

The table lists this clonotype with a few counts. V and J are TRBV12-3 or TRBV12-4 and TRBJ2-1, with unresolved D. Trimming took 4 bases from V and 2 from J, leaving 9 bases between them. The CDR3 contains 14 residues. CDR3 region: CASSSASTYNEQFF. In DNA form, the CDR3 reads TGTGCCAGCAGTTCGGCCAGTACCTACAATGAGCAGTTCTTC.

This clonotype was seen more than once but under ten times. The rearrangement joins TRBV6-1 to TRBJ2-3; 9 positions agree with TRBD2. Germline CDR1 MNHNS, CDR2 SASEGT. With 6 bases clipped from V and 6 bases from J, the junction kept 4 bases outside the gene matches. The CDR3 totals 13 residues. CDR3 coding DNA: TGTGCCAGCAGGGTAGCGGGAGAGGATACGCAGTATTTT. It specifies CASRVAGEDTQYF.

This chain connects TRBV2 to TRBJ2-5; perhaps TRBD1 as D (5 bases). Germline V gives CDR1 SNHLY, CDR2 FYNNEI. This CDR3 is built from 12 residues. V was trimmed by 6 bases and J by 1 base, leaving 6 bases between them. The DNA for the CDR3 is TGTGCCAGCAGGACAGTCCAAGAGACCCAGTACTTC. This codes for CASRTVQETQYF.

This chain joins TRBV27 and TRBJ2-7, with D possibly being TRBD1 or TRBD2 (5 bases each). CDR1 is MNHEY, CDR2 SMNVEV, per germline (reference sequence). The CDR3 covers 13 residues. V lost 8 bases and J lost 5, with 16 bases in between. DNA for the CDR3: TGTGCCAGCGGGGACGGGGTGGCTAACGAGCAGTACTTC. Its translation: CASGDGVANEQYF.

The V and J genes are TRBV6-1 and TRBJ1-1; D ambiguous. Trimming took 10 bases from V and 2 from J, leaving 14 bases between them. The CDR3 extends over 13 amino acids. Germline assignment: CDR1 MNHNS and CDR2 SASEGT. CDR3 sequence reads: CAIIQYDNTEAFF. The CDR3 coding sequence is TGTGCCATCATACAGTATGATAACACTGAAGCTTTCTTT.

The sample holds many counts of this clonotype. This chain connects TRBV28 to TRBJ1-1, with D unclear. The CDR3 covers 15 residues. The V end lost 6 bases, the J end lost 1 base, and 15 bases lay between the germline ends. Germline lookup yields CDR1 MDHEN and CDR2 SYDVKM. CDR3 DNA sequence: TGTGCCAGCAGAAGACTATATTCAGGGAACACTGAAGCTTTCTTT. This translates into CASRRLYSGNTEAFF.

The chain links TRBV7-2 to TRBJ2-4, with 7 bases that match TRBD1. Germline loops: CDR1 SGHTA, CDR2 FQGNSA. The V gene end was trimmed by 2 bases and the J gene end by 9 bases; junction bases not matched to a gene: 13. CDR3 length equals 16 residues. CDR3 nucleotides: TGTGCCAGCAGCTTAAGACAGGGCGATAACCCCAGCATTCAGTACTTC. Protein: CASSLRQGDNPSIQYF.

Ten or more counts support this clonotype. The chain links TRBV27 to TRBJ1-1; D may be TRBD1 (6 bases). The CDR3 extends over 14 amino acids. V dropped 2 bases and J dropped 5 bases, with 12 bases sitting between them. CDR1 MNHEY and CDR2 SMNVEV come from the germline V gene (reference sequence). The CDR3 loop reads CASSLGRGDTEAFF. CDR3 nucleotide sequence: TGTGCCAGCAGTTTAGGCAGGGGAGATACTGAAGCTTTCTTT.

On this clonotype itself: Mismatch with germline at one junction end may stem from a read error. The J gene is TRBJ2-7, the V gene TRBV5-1, with TRBD1 matching over 11 bases. The CDR3 contains 14 residues. CDR1 is SGHRS and CDR2 is YFSETQ in the germline V gene. The CDR3 is CANSLGTGGREQYF. In nucleotides, the CDR3 is TGCGCCAACAGCTTGGGGACAGGGGGACGCGAGCAGTACTTC.

This clonotype was detected many times. V usage is TRBV7-8 and J usage is TRBJ2-1; D remains unclear. V was pared by 4 bases and J by 10 bases, with 11 bases between. The CDR3 covers 12 residues. Germline-derived CDR1 and CDR2 are SGHVS and FQNEAQ. CDR3 region: CASSSRVGEQFF. CDR3 nucleotide sequence: TGTGCCAGCAGCTCTAGGGTCGGGGAGCAGTTCTTC.

This chain joins TRBV6-1 and TRBJ1-5, with D uncertain. This CDR3 is built from 16 residues. The germline V gene encodes CDR1 MNHNS and CDR2 SASEGT. V was shortened by 3 bases and J by 2 bases, with 14 bases between the two germline ends. This CDR3 reads CASSDSSSWGNQPQHF. The CDR3 coding sequence is TGTGCCAGCAGTGATTCTTCCTCGTGGGGCAATCAGCCCCAGCATTTT.

The chain links TRBV14 to TRBJ1-2; the D gene is possibly TRBD1 (5 bases). Germline-derived CDR1 and CDR2 are SGHDN and FVKESK. This CDR3 spans 16 amino acids. V gave up 4 bases and J gave up 6 bases, with 21 bases separating them. DNA of the CDR3: TGTGCCAGCAGCCGGAAGGGAATAGGGGAAGTAAATGGCTACACCTTC. This codes for CASSRKGIGEVNGYTF. Full variable domain (rest looked up from reference TRBV14 and TRBJ1-2): EAGVTQFPSHSVIEKGQTVTLRCDPISGHDNLYWYRRVMGKEIKFLLHFVKESKQDESGMPNNRFLAERTGGTYSTLKVQPAELEDSGVYFCASSRKGIGEVNGYTFGSGTRLTVV.

This clonotype was counted ten times or more. The chain couples TRBV12-5 to TRBJ2-1; D gene uncertain. CDR3 size: 12 residues. Trimming took off 3 bases at V and 10 bases at J, with 10 bases between the two ends. Germline V CDR1 and CDR2: LGHNT, FRNRAP. As DNA, the CDR3 is TGTGCTAGTGGTTTCGTTTCTCAAGAGCAGTTCTTC. This encodes CASGFVSQEQFF. Using reference TRBV12-5 and TRBJ2-1 for the parts outside the CDR3, the full variable domain is DARVTQTPRHKVTEMGQEVTMRCQPILGHNTVFWYRQTMMQGLELLAYFRNRAPLDDSGMPKDRFSAEMPDATLATLKIQPSEPRDSAVYFCASGFVSQEQFFGPGTRLTVL.

Comment on this clonotype: This may come from a read error, since a much larger clone is one base off. Here the CDR3 reads CASSLRDSRYEQFF. CDR3 coding DNA: TGTGCCAGCAGTTTAAGAGATAGTCGGTATGAGCAGTTCTTC. The chain links TRBV28 to TRBJ2-1; D is uncertain. Germline V gene data show CDR1 as MDHEN and CDR2 as SYDVKM. Trimming stripped 2 bases from V and 8 bases from J, with 13 bases between. CDR3 length equals 14 residues.

This clonotype was recorded a few times. The chain carries TRBV7-9 and TRBJ2-7; 8 nucleotides match TRBD2. CDR1 is SEHNR and CDR2 is FQNEAQ in the germline V gene (reference sequence). CDR3 length equals 14 residues. After removal of 2 bases from V and 5 bases from J, the junction contained 5 bases not matched to a gene. CDR3 sequence reads: CASSLQSGSNEQYF. The CDR3 nucleotides are TGTGCCAGCAGCTTACAAAGCGGGAGCAACGAGCAGTACTTC.

The table lists this clonotype with a few counts. The chain is built from TRBV5-1 and TRBJ1-1; no definite D call. The ends were cut back, 0 bases at V and 4 bases at J, with 10 bases in the middle. In germline, CDR1 is SGHRS, CDR2 YFSETQ. The CDR3 consists of 14 residues. CDR3 in DNA: TGCGCCAGCAGCTTGGTGGAGAGGCGCACTGAAGCTTTCTTT. Protein product: CASSLVERRTEAFF.

This clonotype was counted many times. The J gene is TRBJ2-7, the V gene TRBV28, with 8 bases fitting TRBD1. V trimming: 6 bases; J trimming: 2 bases; junction bases outside the gene matches: 15. CDR3 size: 17 residues. Germline CDR1 reads MDHEN; CDR2 reads SYDVKM. CDR3 bases: TGTGCCAGCAGCTCACCCACCAGGGGGCGGAACCCCTACGAGCAGTACTTC. Translation gives CASSSPTRGRNPYEQYF.

As to this clonotype: The CDR3 carries no conserved terminal phenylalanine or tryptophan, so it likely arises from a read error. The V and J genes are TRBV7-3 and TRBJ1-5, with D unclear. The germline CDR1 and CDR2 sequences are SGHTA and FQGTGA. The CDR3 is 12 residues long. V was pared by 6 bases and J by 4 bases, with 7 bases between. The DNA of the CDR3 is TGTGCCAGCAGTGGAGGGAATCAGCCCCAGCATCTT. Protein: CASSGGNQPQHL.

This clonotype showed up many times. The V and J genes are TRBV27 and TRBJ2-7; TRBD1 agrees at 12 bases. The CDR3 sequence is 14 residues long. Germline values: CDR1 MNHEY, CDR2 SMNVEV (reference sequence). V lost 7 bases, J lost 4 bases, and 5 bases stayed unmatched. The CDR3: CASTGTGGLYEQYF. In DNA form, the CDR3 reads TGTGCCAGCACTGGGACAGGGGGCCTATACGAGCAGTACTTC.

This clonotype was counted only a few times. This chain uses TRBV27 with TRBJ2-3; 8 bases are shared with TRBD1. CDR3 size: 14 residues. Trimming took 6 bases from V and 4 from J; bases not matched to a gene: 6. Germline V gene lookup returns CDR1 MNHEY and CDR2 SMNVEV (reference sequence). The DNA for the CDR3 is TGTGCCAGCAGCTCCGGACAGGGTCCAGATACGCAGTATTTT. This sequence encodes CASSSGQGPDTQYF.

The chain combines TRBV6-6 with TRBJ2-1; weak D call: TRBD2 (6 bases). Germline V CDR1 and CDR2: MNHNY, SVGAGI (reference sequence). The CDR3 spans 15 residues. The V end lost 2 bases, the J end lost 4 bases, and 12 bases lay between the germline ends. Here the CDR3 reads CASSYGASGYNEQFF. The DNA for the CDR3 is TGTGCCAGCAGTTACGGCGCAAGCGGGTACAATGAGCAGTTCTTC.

This chain uses TRBV29-1 with TRBJ1-1, with D uncertain. The CDR3 covers 10 residues. CDR1 is SQVTM and CDR2 is ANQGSEA in the germline V gene. The CDR3 nucleotides read TGCACCGTGGCGGACACTGAAGCTTTCTTT. Its protein is CTVADTEAFF. The full variable domain, with the rest looked up from reference TRBV29-1 and TRBJ1-1, is SAVISQKPSRDICQRGTSLTIQCQVDSQVTMMFWYRQQPGQSLTLIATANQGSEATYESGFVIDKFPISRPNLTFSTLTVSNMSPEDSSIYLCTVADTEAFFGQGTRLTVV.

This clonotype was seen ten or more times. V gene TRBV6-2 or TRBV6-3 combines with J gene TRBJ2-5, with 11 bases fitting TRBD2. V gave up 4 bases and J gave up 1 base; unmatched junction bases: 11. This CDR3 has 18 residues. CDR1 is MNHEY and CDR2 is SVGEGT in the germline V gene. The CDR3 nucleotides read TGTGCCAGCAGTTTCCGCCTTGGGACTAGCGGAACCCAAGAGACCCAGTACTTC. Translating gives CASSFRLGTSGTQETQYF.

This rearrangement joins TRBV4-3 to TRBJ1-1; 9 positions match TRBD1. The CDR3 is 16 amino acids. Germline values: CDR1 LGHNA, CDR2 YSLEER. V lost 0 bases to trimming and J lost 10 bases; unmatched junction nucleotides: 12. CDR3 residues: CASSQDIGQGKEGAFF. The CDR3 nucleotides are TGCGCCAGCAGCCAAGATATCGGACAGGGGAAGGAAGGAGCTTTCTTT.

This clonotype was picked up a small number of times. The chain links TRBV6-1 to TRBJ1-1; a weak D match, TRBD1 (5 bases). The CDR3 loop spans 16 amino acids. The germline V and J ends were trimmed by 1 base and 4 bases, with 16 bases remaining between them. Germline CDR1 is MNHNS and CDR2 is SASEGT. Here the CDR3 reads CASSEVEAGRGTEAFF. CDR3 in DNA: TGTGCCAGCAGTGAAGTTGAGGCAGGGAGGGGCACTGAAGCTTTCTTT.

At least ten counts were recorded for this clonotype. This sequence joins TRBV28 and TRBJ2-7, with TRBD2 identical over 9 bases. The CDR3 extends over 16 amino acids. V dropped 2 bases and J dropped 2; count of bases not matched to a gene: 7. Germline lookup yields CDR1 MDHEN and CDR2 SYDVKM. As DNA, the CDR3 is TGTGCCAGCAGTTTAGGCCTAGCGGGAAGTCCCTACGAGCAGTACTTC. Translating gives CASSLGLAGSPYEQYF. Full variable domain (missing parts from reference TRBV28 and TRBJ2-7): DVKVTQSSRYLVKRTGEKVFLECVQDMDHENMFWYRQDPGLGLRLIYFSYDVKMKEKGDIPEGYSVSREKKERFSLILESASTNQTSMYLCASSLGLAGSPYEQYFGPGTRLTVT.

The rearrangement joins TRBV14 to TRBJ2-5; TRBD1 aligns across 9 bases. Germline CDR1 reads SGHDN; CDR2 reads FVKESK. J lost 4 bases, V lost 0 bases, and 6 bases had no gene match. The CDR3 runs to 16 residues. CDR3 residues: CASSQENRGRRETQYF. For the CDR3, the DNA is TGTGCCAGCAGCCAAGAAAACAGGGGGCGTCGAGAGACCCAGTACTTC.